This TCR beta chain was identified in a study of CD8 T cells in Susac syndrome (dated by TCRdb to about 2019). In the study overall: Among the sequenced Susac syndrome patients, more than 5 had clinically active disease and under 10 were in clinical remission. The study used repertoire sequencing to test whether antigen drove CD8+ T cell activation and differentiation in Susac syndrome. Susac syndrome patients were therapy-naive, on corticosteroids (some also receiving IVIg), or on IVIg alone at blood withdrawal.

Peripheral blood CD8+ and CD4+ T cells from healthy donors, Susac syndrome patients and multiple sclerosis patients were profiled by high-throughput TCR beta sequencing. Recently defined diagnostic criteria for definite or probable disease were met by the Susac syndrome patients. Bulk CD8+ and CD4+ T cells were purified by magnetic negative isolation, whereas CD8+ TEMRA cells were enriched by FACS. Blood was drawn into EDTA tubes, processed within 24 hours, and PBMCs were isolated by density gradient centrifugation. PBMCs destined for TCR sequencing were cryopreserved in liquid nitrogen and later thawed in a 37 °C water bath. The sorted or isolated CD4+, CD8+ and CD8+ TEMRA cells had a purity of 90% or higher. RNA was extracted using the RNeasy kit, and about 0.5 to 1 ug of the RNA was reverse transcribed with random hexamers. The immunoSEQ multiplex PCR assay, which covers 54 Vbeta and 13 Jbeta segments, was used to amplify TCR beta CDR3 regions. To correct PCR amplification bias, a synthetic template baseline was used for both primer optimization and computational correction. As for the authors' bioinformatics: Only productive sequences were kept, with reads annotated to V, D and J genes according to IMGT and analyzed in immunoSEQ Analyzer. To calculate clonality, Shannon entropy was normalized by log2 of the number of productive unique sequences and then subtracted from one. For each patient and control, public and private clones were evaluated within the 100 most prevalent clones. Susac-specific clones were defined as absent from healthy and MS cohorts, roughly 1,100 published viral clones and other ImmuneACCESS disease sequences. TCRdb cleaned the public reads at Q25 with fastp, built clones with MiXCR and kept in-frame beta chains. Entries that share a CDR3 protein sequence are merged under the most common genes and DNA. These V and J calls are TCRdb output, not the study's own analysis. The sample records 120,000 to 150,000 distinct CDR3 sequences, 90% to 97% of which are singletons. More than 0.075% of the sample is in the top ten clones.

As concerns this clonotype: The antigen it binds to is not known. Base-call qualities are not available, and no considerably larger clone is one nucleotide away.

What the research found in general, with its limitations: In the CD4+ T cell repertoire of Susac syndrome patients, clonal expansion was not detected. The TCR sequencing and HLA analysis was acknowledged to have included a relatively small number of individuals.

The CDR3, from cysteine to phenylalanine, totals 13 residues. CDR3 DNA is the only sequence kept; it has 39 bases, read in frame from the first base. CDR1 and CDR2 are drawn from the germline V gene (reference sequence): LGHDT, YNNKEL. V and J lose 7 bases and 3 bases, and a span of 10 bases separates them. The sequence is built from TRBV3-1 and TRBJ2-1; the D gene identity is not certain. Sample: CD4+ T cells from PBMCs. The TCR comes from a human donor with Susac syndrome. The sequenced DNA is TGTGCCAGCAAGGCTAGTCGCTACAATGAGCAGTTCTTC. Its protein product is CASKASRYNEQFF.